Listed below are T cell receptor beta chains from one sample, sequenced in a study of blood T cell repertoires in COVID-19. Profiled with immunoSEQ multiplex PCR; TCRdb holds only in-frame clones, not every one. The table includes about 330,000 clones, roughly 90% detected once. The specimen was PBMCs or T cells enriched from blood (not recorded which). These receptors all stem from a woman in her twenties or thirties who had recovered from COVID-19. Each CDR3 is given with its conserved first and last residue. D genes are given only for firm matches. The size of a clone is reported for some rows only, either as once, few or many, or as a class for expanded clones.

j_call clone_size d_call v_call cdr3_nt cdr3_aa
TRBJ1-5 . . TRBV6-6 TGTGCCAGCAGTTATTCGGGATTGAGGAATCAGCCCCAGCATTTT CASSYSGLRNQPQHF
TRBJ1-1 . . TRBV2 TGTGCCAGCAGTGAAAGCGGGGTAGACACTGAAGCTTTCTTT CASSESGVDTEAFF
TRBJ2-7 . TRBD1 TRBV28 TGTGCCAGCAGTCCGACAGGGACCTACGAGCAGTACTTC CASSPTGTYEQYF
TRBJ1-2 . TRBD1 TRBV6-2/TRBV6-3 TGTGCCAGCAGTTACTCCGCCAGGGACAGCTATGGCTACACCTTC CASSYSARDSYGYTF
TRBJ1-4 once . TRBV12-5 TGTGCTAGTGTTCCCCAACAGGGAAGAGAAAAACTGTTTTTT CASVPQQGREKLFF
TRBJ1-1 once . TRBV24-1 TGTGCCACCAGTGATTTGCGGGACAAAGCTTTCTTT CATSDLRDKAFF
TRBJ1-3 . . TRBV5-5 TGTGCCAGCAGCCCTGGTAGAGTGAGTGGAAACACCATATATTTT CASSPGRVSGNTIYF
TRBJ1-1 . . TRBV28 TGTGCCAGCATGCGGGGGACTGAAGCTTTCTTT CASMRGTEAFF
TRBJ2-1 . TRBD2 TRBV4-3 TGCGCCAGCAGCCAAGATCATGGTAGCGGGCATGAGCAGTTCTTC CASSQDHGSGHEQFF
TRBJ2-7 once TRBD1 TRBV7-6 TGTGCCAGCAGCCCCTTCGAGACAGGGGATAGCTACGAGCAGTACTTC CASSPFETGDSYEQYF
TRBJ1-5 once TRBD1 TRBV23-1 TGCGCCAGCAGTCAATCGGGACAGGGAAGATGGCAGCCCCAGCATTTT CASSQSGQGRWQPQHF
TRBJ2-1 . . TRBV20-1 TGCAGTGCTAGTACAGGGGCGGGGTACAATGAGCAGTTCTTC CSASTGAGYNEQFF
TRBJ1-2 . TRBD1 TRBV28 TGTGCCAGCAGGCAGCAGGGGGTAAACTATGGCTACACCTTC CASRQQGVNYGYTF
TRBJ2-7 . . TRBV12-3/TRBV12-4 TGTGCCAGCAGTTTCTCTGGGCCGGGACAGTACTTC CASSFSGPGQYF
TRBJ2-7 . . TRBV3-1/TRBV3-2 TGTGCCAGCAGCCAAGTGAGGGGAGGCGAGCAGTACTTC CASSQVRGGEQYF
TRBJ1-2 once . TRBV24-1 TGTGCCACCAGTGATTCCCCGCGTGCCTATGGCTACACCTTC CATSDSPRAYGYTF
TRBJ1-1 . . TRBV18 TGTGCCAGCTCACCACCGAGAGGGAGGGACACTGAAGCTTTCTTT CASSPPRGRDTEAFF
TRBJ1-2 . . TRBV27 TGTGCCAGCAGTTTCAGGGATGGTAAAGAGAACTATGGCTACACCTTC CASSFRDGKENYGYTF
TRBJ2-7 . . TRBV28 TGTGCCAGCAGCCAAACTAGCCGCGAGCAGTACTTC CASSQTSREQYF
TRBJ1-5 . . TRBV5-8 TGTGCCAGCAGCGCGACAGAGATCAATCAGCCCCAGCATTTT CASSATEINQPQHF
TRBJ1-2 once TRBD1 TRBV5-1 TGCGCCAGCAGCTTGGAGGGACAGATTAACTATGGCTACACCTTC CASSLEGQINYGYTF
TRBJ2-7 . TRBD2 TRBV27 TGTGCCAGCAGTCCATCGGGACTAGCTTCCGAGCAGTACTTC CASSPSGLASEQYF
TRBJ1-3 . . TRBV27 TGTGCCAGCAGTTCAACAGGGAGCTCTGGAAACACCATATATTTT CASSSTGSSGNTIYF
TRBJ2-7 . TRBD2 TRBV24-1 TGTGCCACCAGTGACCGACTAGCCCCCTACGAGCAGTACTTC CATSDRLAPYEQYF
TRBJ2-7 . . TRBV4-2 TGTGCCAGCAGCCAGGGAACGGACTGGTTTCAAGAGCAGTACTTC CASSQGTDWFQEQYF
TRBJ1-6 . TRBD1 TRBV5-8 TGTGCCAGCAGCTTCCGGACAGGATATAATTCACCCCTCCACTTT CASSFRTGYNSPLHF
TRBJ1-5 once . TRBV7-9 TGTGCCAGCAGCTTATCCGCAGGGGAGTATCAGCCCCAGCATTTT CASSLSAGEYQPQHF
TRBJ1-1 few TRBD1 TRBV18 TGTGCCAGCTCAACCGGGACAGGGAACATGAACACTGAAGCTTTCTTT CASSTGTGNMNTEAFF
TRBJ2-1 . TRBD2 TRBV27 TGTGCCAGCAGTTTAGGTCTAGCGGGAGATCTTGAGCAGTTCTTC CASSLGLAGDLEQFF
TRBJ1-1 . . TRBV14 TGTGCCAGCAGCCTTGGGGGCCTGGGGGCTTTCTTT CASSLGGLGAFF
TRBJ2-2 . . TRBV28 TGTGCCAGCAACCCTTGGACAGCGAACACCGGGGAGCTGTTTTTT CASNPWTANTGELFF